This T cell receptor (beta chain) emerged from a study of blood T cell repertoires in COVID-19. The overall study: COVID-19 samples collected from the United States, Italy and Spain covered acute and convalescent phases. PBMCs, B-cell-depleted T cells, or T cells were the source of the cDNA or gDNA that made up the material.

This clone was counted only a few times. Original data processing: Researchers report that nucleated cell counts were estimated from reference gene primer amplification. The table came from immunoSEQ multiplex PCR; TCRdb's copy has only in-frame clones and leaves some out. Clone size and V and J calls were adopted from that table, with D and trimming inferred from the DNA. The sample yields approximately 160,000 clones, over 90% seen once. From germline, CDR1 is MNHEY and CDR2 SVGEGT. CDR3 size: 15 residues. The trim removed 5 bases at V and 4 bases at J, leaving 6 bases unmatched. The sequenced sample was peripheral blood. The receptor was derived from a man aged 50-60 years with acute or convalescent COVID-19. The chain links TRBV6-2 or TRBV6-3 to TRBJ2-1; 9 bases agree with TRBD2. This CDR3 reads CASSLAGISYNEQFF. The CDR3 DNA is TGTGCCAGCAGTCTAGCGGGAATCTCTTACAATGAGCAGTTCTTC.